This record covers a single TCR beta chain. This sample is drawn from a study of shared clonotypes between healthy human individuals. Generated by immunoSEQ multiplex PCR, the TCRdb table keeps only in-frame clones and is missing some. The table lists about 2.3 million clones, roughly 93% of them singletons, with 0.39% in the top ten. The CDR3 totals 13 residues. CDR1 is MDHEN and CDR2 is SYDVKM in the germline V gene. V was clipped by 8 bases and J by 6 bases, with 17 bases between them. The chain couples TRBV28 to TRBJ2-7; maybe TRBD2 (5 bases). What was sequenced was naive CD4+ T cells from PBMCs. Subset: CD45RA+ positively selected. The sequence came from a man between 18 and 35 years old in good health. Some clones in this sample may be carry-over from other donors' samples. CDR3 in DNA: TGTGCCAGCGGGAGCGGACCGGAAGGCGAGCAGTACTTC. This sequence encodes CASGSGPEGEQYF.